This TCR beta chain appears in the sequencing data of a study of T cell responses to AZD1222 COVID-19 vaccine. Study details: Analyses pooled second doses at about 4 or about 12 weeks.

Measured with immunoSEQ multiplex PCR; TCRdb has only the in-frame clones, and not every one. This table has 95,000 to 100,000 clones, approximately 90% appearing once. The CDR3 totals 15 residues. Germline loops: CDR1 SGHVS, CDR2 FNYEAQ. The J segment lost 5 bases and the V segment lost 5 bases, leaving 8 bases of the junction unmatched. This clone was picked up one time. This chain joins TRBV7-6 and TRBJ1-4; the match to TRBD1 covers 7 bases. This sequence was found in an adult in good health. This material consisted of peripheral blood, taken on day 0 of AZD1222 vaccination. DNA of the CDR3: TGTGCCAGCAGCCCATTGGGACAGCGCAATGAAAAACTGTTTTTT. Protein sequence: CASSPLGQRNEKLFF.